This T cell receptor (beta chain) emerged from a study of healthy donors' naive CD4 and CD8 T cells. Study outcomes and limitations: Bulk sequencing left alpha and beta chains unpaired. Reportedly, most V and J gene segments showed naive CD4+ versus CD8+ bias. Negatively charged CDR3s marked CD8+ lineage; positively charged CDR3s marked CD4+ lineage.

This CDR3 contains 15 residues. Deletions cut 2 bases from V and 5 bases from J, with 17 bases between. Germline V gives CDR1 SQVTM, CDR2 ANQGSEA. To note about this clonotype: The antigen is undetermined.

Each TCR library used 500 ng of total RNA and a linear amplification protocol. How the authors handled the data: Sequencing covered around 78,000 rearranged alpha-chain transcripts across about five healthy donors. TCRdb re-called the reads with MiXCR, one entry per CDR3 protein. What appears here as the V and J calls and clone size reflects TCRdb's work, not the paper's. The table lists around 200,000 distinct CDR3 sequences, 74% of them singletons. This clonotype was obtained from a pool of human donors in good health; the sample pools cells from several healthy donors. Sequenced material: naive CD4+ and CD8+ T cells sorted from blood, pooled from several donors. This chain connects TRBV29-1 to TRBJ2-3; D possibly uses TRBD1 or TRBD2 (6 bases each). In DNA, the CDR3 is TGCAGCGTTGAAACGGTCCGGGGGCCAATAGATACGCAGTATTTT. This translates into CSVETVRGPIDTQYF.